These T cell receptor beta chains were read from a single sample in a study of Ad26.COV2.S vaccination and SARS-CoV-2 variants. Profiling relied on immunoSEQ multiplex PCR, and the TCRdb table lists in-frame clones only, not all of them. This sample carries 300,000 to 400,000 clones, 80% to 90% of them seen once, and the ten largest clones take roughly 4.8%. Sequenced here: peripheral blood, sampled in a trial of Ad26.COV2.S vaccine versus placebo. The receptors come from a person aged 18-60 years who received the Ad26.COV2.S COVID-19 vaccine or a placebo. The CDR3 runs from the conserved cysteine through the conserved F or W. The D gene is left open where the match is weak. Clone size, where shown, is once, few, many, or a class for clones that have expanded.

J gene,D gene,V gene,clone size,CDR3 protein,CDR3 DNA
TRBJ2-3,-,TRBV27,-,CASSWSARSTDTQYF,TGTGCCAGCAGTTGGTCGGCCAGGAGCACAGATACGCAGTATTTT
TRBJ2-7,TRBD2,TRBV14,-,CASSNSGSSYEQYF,TGTGCCAGCAGCAATAGCGGGAGCTCCTACGAGCAGTACTTC
TRBJ1-1,TRBD1,TRBV5-6,-,CASSFRDRPNTEAFF,TGTGCCAGCAGCTTTAGGGACAGGCCTAACACTGAAGCTTTCTTT
TRBJ1-2,-,TRBV7-9,many,CASSLDSGKRNYGYTF,TGTGCCAGCAGCTTAGATTCGGGGAAGAGGAACTATGGCTACACCTTC
TRBJ1-6,-,TRBV19,-,CASSIARTDNSPLHF,TGTGCCAGTAGTATAGCAAGGACCGATAATTCACCCCTCCACTTT
TRBJ1-6,-,TRBV30,-,CACDSPLHF,TGTGCCTGCGACTCACCCCTCCACTTT
TRBJ1-5,-,TRBV3-1/TRBV3-2,-,CASSHVGSNQPQHF,TGTGCCAGCAGCCACGTCGGGAGCAATCAGCCCCAGCATTTT
TRBJ1-5,TRBD1,TRBV18,-,CASSPGRDRSQPQHF,TGTGCCAGCTCACCCGGCCGGGACAGGAGTCAGCCCCAGCATTTT
TRBJ2-5,TRBD1,TRBV7-2,-,CASSLAGTGGWETQYF,TGTGCCAGCAGCTTAGCCGGGACAGGGGGCTGGGAGACCCAGTACTTC
TRBJ2-2,-,TRBV9,-,CASGGTGSGTGELFF,TGTGCCAGCGGGGGAACCGGGAGTGGAACCGGGGAGCTGTTTTTT
TRBJ2-3,TRBD1,TRBV7-2,-,CASTVHPGQIRDTQYF,TGTGCCAGCACCGTCCATCCGGGACAGATTCGAGATACGCAGTATTTT
TRBJ2-1,TRBD2,TRBV6-2/TRBV6-3,-,CASSYSGLAGGGEQFF,TGTGCCAGCAGTTACTCTGGACTAGCGGGAGGGGGTGAGCAGTTCTTC
TRBJ2-3,-,TRBV19,once,CASSPGGADGTDTQYF,TGTGCCAGTAGTCCTGGGGGGGCCGATGGCACAGATACGCAGTATTTT
TRBJ1-6,TRBD1,TRBV28,-,CASSLPTGTGGSNNSPLHF,TGTGCCAGCAGTTTGCCCACAGGAACAGGGGGATCAAATAATTCACCCCTCCACTTT
TRBJ2-3,TRBD2,TRBV10-1,-,CASSRLAGADTQYF,TGCGCCAGCAGTCGGCTAGCGGGAGCAGATACGCAGTATTTT
TRBJ2-1,-,TRBV7-2,few,CASSFPTSSYNEQFF,TGTGCCAGCAGCTTCCCGACTAGCTCCTACAATGAGCAGTTCTTC
TRBJ2-3,TRBD2,TRBV29-1,-,CSAGTSGRRSTDTQYF,TGCAGCGCTGGGACTAGCGGGAGGCGTAGCACAGATACGCAGTATTTT
TRBJ2-1,TRBD2,TRBV5-6,-,CASSLTAGGRNEQFF,TGTGCCAGCAGCTTGACAGCGGGAGGGCGCAATGAGCAGTTCTTC
TRBJ2-7,-,TRBV7-3,-,CASSLTAGNYEQYF,TGTGCCAGCAGCTTAACCGCGGGGAACTACGAGCAGTACTTC
TRBJ2-2,TRBD1,TRBV7-2,-,CASSLPRTGGVTGELFF,TGTGCCAGCAGCCTACCACGGACAGGGGGCGTCACCGGGGAGCTGTTTTTT
TRBJ2-1,-,TRBV6-5,-,CASSYLGVSEQFF,TGTGCCAGCAGTTACCTCGGGGTCAGTGAGCAGTTCTTC
TRBJ1-3,-,TRBV19,-,CASSIQDLSSGNTIYF,TGTGCCAGTAGTATCCAGGACCTGAGCTCTGGAAACACCATATATTTT
TRBJ1-3,TRBD1,TRBV3-1/TRBV3-2,-,CASSYGTVNSGNTIYF,TGTGCCAGCAGCTACGGGACAGTTAACTCTGGAAACACCATATATTTT
TRBJ2-2,-,TRBV27,-,CASSLTQGYANTGELFF,TGTGCCAGCAGTTTAACTCAAGGATACGCGAACACCGGGGAGCTGTTTTTT
TRBJ2-7,-,TRBV6-6,-,CASSYSYGASYEQYF,TGTGCCAGCAGTTACTCGTACGGAGCCTCCTACGAGCAGTACTTC
TRBJ2-1,TRBD2,TRBV5-1,-,CASRAGNYNEQFF,TGCGCCAGCAGAGCGGGGAACTACAATGAGCAGTTCTTC
TRBJ1-1,-,TRBV5-1,-,CASSLGQGYLRTEAFF,TGCGCCAGCAGCTTAGGGCAGGGTTATTTGAGAACTGAAGCTTTCTTT
TRBJ2-1,TRBD2,TRBV2,-,CASSEGVLAGTDEQFF,TGTGCCAGCAGTGAAGGGGTACTAGCGGGAACGGATGAGCAGTTCTTC
TRBJ1-5,-,TRBV5-6,-,CASSLGRRGNQPQHF,TGTGCCAGCAGCTTGGGCAGACGTGGCAATCAGCCCCAGCATTTT
TRBJ1-1,-,TRBV7-2,-,CASSLEGGEYNTEAFF,TGTGCCAGCAGCTTAGAAGGCGGTGAATATAACACTGAAGCTTTCTTT
TRBJ1-5,-,TRBV3-1/TRBV3-2,-,CASSRQGNQPQHF,TGTGCCAGCAGCCGACAGGGCAATCAGCCCCAGCATTTT
TRBJ2-6,-,TRBV6-2/TRBV6-3,-,CASSLAASGANVLTF,TGTGCCAGCAGCTTAGCTGCCTCTGGGGCCAACGTCCTGACTTTC
TRBJ2-5,-,TRBV18,-,CASSPRSQETQYF,TGTGCCAGCTCACCACGGTCTCAAGAGACCCAGTACTTC
TRBJ2-7,TRBD1,TRBV7-3,-,CASSFPQGDSSYEQYF,TGTGCCAGCAGCTTCCCGCAGGGGGACAGCTCCTACGAGCAGTACTTC
TRBJ1-5,TRBD1,TRBV19,-,CASSGQARLWNQPQHF,TGTGCCAGCTCCGGACAGGCACGGCTATGGAATCAGCCCCAGCATTTT
TRBJ2-1,TRBD1,TRBV11-2,-,CASSLYGQGSYNEQFF,TGTGCCAGCAGCTTATACGGACAGGGATCATACAATGAGCAGTTCTTC
TRBJ2-7,TRBD1,TRBV18,once,CASSPAGQGYEQYF,TGTGCCAGCTCACCAGCGGGACAGGGCTACGAGCAGTACTTC
TRBJ2-2,-,TRBV28,-,CASSFDRDTGELFF,TGTGCCAGCAGTTTCGACAGAGACACCGGGGAGCTGTTTTTT
TRBJ2-7,-,TRBV28,-,CASSSWGTGALYF,-
TRBJ2-3,-,TRBV18,-,CASSPPRDVDTQYF,TGTGCCAGCTCACCACCTAGAGATGTGGATACGCAGTATTTT
TRBJ2-1,-,TRBV9,-,CASRRDLSSYNEQFF,TGTGCCAGCAGACGGGACTTGAGCTCCTACAATGAGCAGTTCTTC
TRBJ1-1,-,TRBV6-5,once,CASSQGAEAFF,TGTGCCAGCTCTCAGGGTGCTGAAGCTTTCTTT
TRBJ1-4,-,TRBV18,-,CASSPALRAPNEKLFF,TGTGCCAGCTCACCCGCACTCAGGGCTCCTAATGAAAAACTGTTTTTT
TRBJ1-5,TRBD1,TRBV6-2/TRBV6-3,-,CASSWQGALSNQPQHF,TGTGCCAGCAGTTGGCAGGGGGCTTTGAGCAATCAGCCCCAGCATTTT
TRBJ2-3,-,TRBV7-9,once,CASGKAATDTQYF,TGTGCCAGCGGTAAGGCAGCAACAGATACGCAGTATTTT
TRBJ2-5,TRBD1,TRBV7-9,once,CASSPRTGGETQYF,TGTGCCAGCAGCCCCCGGACAGGGGGAGAGACCCAGTACTTC
TRBJ2-2,TRBD2,TRBV7-2,-,CASSLTGGAGIGELFF,TGTGCCAGCAGCTTAACCGGGGGGGCAGGCATCGGGGAGCTGTTTTTT